The 27 T cell receptor beta chains presented below share a single source sample, sequenced in a study of T cells in Graves' hyperthyroidism and ophthalmopathy. Amplified regions were TCR beta CDR3 sequences from RNA transcripts. HTBI primers were used for first-round RT-PCR of the TCR CDR3. TCRdb passed the multiplex PCR reads through MiXCR, listing each CDR3 protein once. The sample yields over 300,000 distinct CDR3 sequences, approximately 15% seen once. The sequenced sample was blood. These receptor sequences come from a woman aged 40 to 55 with Graves' ophthalmopathy.

This clonotype was found many times. The rearrangement uses TRBV27 and TRBJ1-1; D gene uncertain. The germline CDR1 and CDR2 sequences are MNHEY and SMNVEV (reference sequence). The CDR3 totals 13 residues. V was shortened by 3 bases and J by 0 bases, with 5 bases between the two germline ends. CDR3 sequence: CASSFRMNTEAFF. For the CDR3, the DNA is TGTGCCAGCAGTTTCCGGATGAACACTGAAGCTTTCTTT.

In its sample, this clonotype was seen a few times. The rearrangement uses TRBV29-1 and TRBJ2-1, with a weak D call TRBD1 (6 bases). The CDR3 consists of 12 residues. The ends were cut back, 7 bases at V and 8 bases at J, with 15 bases in the middle. Germline CDR1 and CDR2: SQVTM and ANQGSEA. CDR3 region: CSAALGAYEQFF. The CDR3 bases are TGCAGCGCCGCCCTGGGGGCGTATGAGCAGTTCTTC.

This clonotype was found many times. The gene calls are TRBV28 and TRBJ1-2; TRBD1 aligns across 11 bases. The CDR3 loop spans 15 amino acids. CDR1 is MDHEN and CDR2 is SYDVKM in the germline V gene. Trimming at V came to 7 bases and at J to 5 bases, leaving 9 bases not matched to a gene. CDR3 region: CASNHPGTGGYGYTF. The CDR3 coding sequence is TGTGCCAGCAATCACCCCGGGACAGGGGGTTATGGCTACACCTTC.

The chain is built from TRBV29-1 and TRBJ2-3, with D maybe TRBD2 (5 bases). The V and J ends lost 5 bases and 5 bases respectively, with 17 bases between them. The germline gives CDR1 SQVTM, CDR2 ANQGSEA. This CDR3 comprises 14 residues. The CDR3: CSVLYLSGGDTQYF. DNA of the CDR3: TGCAGCGTTCTCTACCTAAGCGGTGGAGATACGCAGTATTTT.

This clonotype was seen at least ten times. The chain employs TRBV10-3 and TRBJ1-4; 11 nucleotides align to TRBD1. This CDR3 is built from 14 residues. Germline V gene sequence: CDR1 ENHRY, CDR2 SYGVKD. The ends lost 6 bases at V and 7 bases at J; junction bases unmatched: 4. CDR3 in DNA: TGTGCCATCAGCCCCGGGACAGGGGGTGAAAAACTGTTTTTT. Protein product: CAISPGTGGEKLFF.

In its sample, this clonotype was seen many times. This sequence joins TRBV2 and TRBJ2-5; 8 positions match TRBD2. V trimming: 6 bases; J trimming: 2 bases; junction bases outside the gene matches: 11. The CDR3 sequence is 16 residues long. Germline CDR1 is SNHLY and CDR2 is FYNNEI. The DNA for the CDR3 is TGTGCCAGCAGACAATCGCGGTCTAGCGGGCAAGAGACCCAGTACTTC. This translates into CASRQSRSSGQETQYF.

This clonotype showed up many times. V is TRBV5-1 and J is TRBJ2-7, with a possible D match to TRBD1 (7 bases). This CDR3 has 14 amino acids. CDR1 is SGHRS and CDR2 is YFSETQ in the germline V gene. Trimming took 0 bases from V and 5 from J, leaving 12 bases between them. CDR3 nucleotide sequence: TGCGCCAGCAGCTTGGATCCAGGGGGGAACGAGCAGTACTTC. It encodes CASSLDPGGNEQYF.

At least ten counts were recorded for this clonotype. The genes are TRBV5-1 and TRBJ1-1; a weak D match, TRBD1 (5 bases). The CDR3 covers 14 residues. The V and J ends lost 2 bases and 6 bases respectively, with 14 bases between them. CDR1 is SGHRS, CDR2 YFSETQ, per germline. The CDR3 DNA follows: TGCGCCAGCAGCTTTCGACAGCGGCCAGCTGAAGCTTTCTTT. Translated, it gives CASSFRQRPAEAFF.

This clonotype was recorded many times. The rearrangement links TRBV28 to TRBJ2-1; 11 bases line up with TRBD2. Germline CDR1 MDHEN, CDR2 SYDVKM. J lost 5 bases, V lost 3 bases, and 24 bases had no gene match. This CDR3 has 22 residues. For the CDR3, the DNA is TGTGCCAGCAGTTTTTACTTTCGCCGCCTCGGGACTAGCGGACGTGAGAACAATGAGCAGTTCTTC. This gives the protein CASSFYFRRLGTSGRENNEQFF.

This clonotype was picked up many times. The chain is built from TRBV6-1 and TRBJ2-7, with D possibly being TRBD2 (6 bases). The ends were cut back, 9 bases at V and 3 bases at J, with 12 bases in the middle. CDR1 is MNHNS, CDR2 SASEGT, per germline. CDR3 length: 12 amino acids. CDR3 coding DNA: TGTGCCAGTTCAAAGGAGGGCTACGAGCAGTACTTC. Its protein is CASSKEGYEQYF.

This clonotype came up a few times. The rearrangement uses TRBV11-3 and TRBJ1-1; D gene uncertain. CDR1 and CDR2 from the germline V gene are SGHNT and YENEEA. V was trimmed by 6 bases and J by 4 bases, leaving 15 bases between them. The CDR3 contains 14 residues. The CDR3 is CASSRGRELTEAFF. In DNA form, the CDR3 reads TGTGCCAGCAGTCGGGGAAGGGAGCTCACTGAAGCTTTCTTT.

This clonotype has ten or more counts. The chain is built from TRBV4-2 and TRBJ2-1; TRBD1 matches 9 bases. Germline CDR1 LGHNA, CDR2 YNFKEQ. Trimming took 4 bases from V and 6 from J; bases not matched to a gene: 4. The CDR3 runs to 14 residues. The CDR3 sequence is CASSRRTGVNEQFF. CDR3 nucleotides: TGTGCCAGCAGCCGACGGACAGGGGTCAATGAGCAGTTCTTC.

The CDR3 here is CSASGGAVTQYF. The CDR3 DNA reads TGCAGTGCTAGCGGGGGGGCCGTTACGCAGTATTTT. The rearrangement joins TRBV20-1 to TRBJ2-3, with 8 bases that match TRBD2. Per germline, CDR1 DFQATT and CDR2 SNEGSKA (reference sequence). CDR3 length equals 12 residues. V shed 3 bases and J 8 bases; nucleotides not matched to a gene: 4.

This clonotype was detected only a few times. The chain recombines TRBV5-1 with TRBJ2-7; D gene uncertain. This CDR3 region has 13 residues. Germline assignment: CDR1 SGHRS and CDR2 YFSETQ. Trimming left V 0 bases short and J 2 bases short, with 6 bases between. The CDR3 region is CASSLETPYEQYF. CDR3 nucleotide sequence: TGCGCCAGCAGCTTGGAAACCCCCTACGAGCAGTACTTC.

The CDR3 DNA reads as TGCAGTGCTCGACCCCGGGCGGTCGGCTACGAGCAGTACTTC. Translated, it gives CSARPRAVGYEQYF. The rearrangement uses TRBV20-1 and TRBJ2-7, with D unresolved. V was cut by 5 bases and J by 3 bases, with 17 bases left in between. Germline CDR1 reads DFQATT; CDR2 reads SNEGSKA (reference sequence). There are 14 residues in the CDR3.

This clonotype was observed at least ten times. The V call is TRBV7-8, the J call TRBJ2-3; possible D gene TRBD1, 6 bases. Trimming removed 5 bases at V and 0 bases at J, with 15 bases between. Germline CDR1 and CDR2: SGHVS and FQNEAQ. The CDR3 is 16 residues long. For the CDR3, the DNA is TGTGCCAGCAGCCAAGGACAGCTCAGGAGCACAGATACGCAGTATTTT. Translated: CASSQGQLRSTDTQYF.

The genes are TRBV6-5 and TRBJ2-7, with D possibly TRBD2 on 6 matching bases. CDR1 is MNHEY, CDR2 SVGAGI, per germline. With 0 bases removed from V and 2 bases from J, the gap between germline ends came to 14 bases. There are 16 residues in the CDR3. The CDR3 loop is CASSYSVLARPYEQYF. The CDR3 DNA sequence: TGTGCCAGCAGTTACTCGGTCCTAGCGAGGCCCTACGAGCAGTACTTC.

This clonotype was seen a few times. This CDR3 is missing its conserved last phenylalanine or tryptophan, likely due to a read error. This chain links TRBV28 with TRBJ2-1; the D is unclear. This CDR3 region has 14 residues. Looked up from germline, CDR1 is MDHEN and CDR2 is SYDVKM. V dropped 6 bases and J dropped 1 base, with 10 bases sitting between them. CDR3: CASSLGLSYNEQFL. Written as DNA, the CDR3 is TGTGCCAGCAGCCTCGGGCTTTCCTACAATGAGCAGTTCCTC.

The V and J genes are TRBV12-3 or TRBV12-4 and TRBJ2-2, with no clear D. The CDR3 spans 14 residues. Trimming removed 1 base from V and 4 bases from J, with 7 bases in between. The CDR3 DNA reads TGTGCCAGCAGTTTAGATAGGTTCACCGGGGAGCTGTTTTTT. Protein: CASSLDRFTGELFF.

The chain links TRBV7-9 to TRBJ2-2; 9 bases match TRBD1. Germline trimming cut 6 bases from V and 5 bases from J; bases unmatched to any gene: 10. The CDR3 runs to 16 residues. Per the germline V gene, CDR1 is SEHNR and CDR2 is FQNEAQ (reference sequence). The CDR3 DNA sequence: TGTGCCAGCAGTCCTACAGGGGGCGCTAGGACCGGGGAGCTGTTTTTT. Its translation: CASSPTGGARTGELFF.

The chain recombines TRBV19 with TRBJ2-3; weak D call: TRBD2 (6 bases). The germline V gene has CDR1 LNHDA and CDR2 SQIVND (reference sequence). V lost 5 bases and J lost 0, with 15 bases in between. This CDR3 comprises 16 residues. This CDR3 reads CASSPGVLTSTDTQYF. CDR3 in DNA: TGTGCCAGTAGTCCGGGGGTGCTCACTAGCACAGATACGCAGTATTTT.

Details on this clonotype: A single base separates this from a much larger clone, so it may be a read error. V is TRBV7-9 and J is TRBJ2-1; 9 bases map to TRBD1. This CDR3 has 17 amino acids. Germline V gives CDR1 SEHNR, CDR2 FQNEAQ (reference sequence). The CDR3 coding sequence is TGTGCCAGCAGCTTTGGACACAGGGGGCTTTCCTGCAATGAGCAGTTCTTC. Amino acid sequence: CASSFGHRGLSCNEQFF. The entire variable domain, with the rest obtained from reference TRBV7-9 and TRBJ2-1, is as follows: DTGVSQNPRHKITKRGQNVTFRCDPISEHNRLYWYRQTLGQGPEFLTYFQNEAQLEKSRLLSDRFSAERPKGSFSTLEIQRTEQGDSAMYLCASSFGHRGLSCNEQFFGPGTRLTVL.

This clonotype came up many times. The chain combines TRBV11-2 with TRBJ2-3; no definite D call. V lost 1 base, J lost 5 bases, and 4 bases lay in between. Germline CDR1 SGHAT, CDR2 FQNNGV. The CDR3 is 12 residues long. The CDR3 loop is CASSLGIDTQYF. The CDR3 DNA reads as TGTGCCAGCAGCTTAGGAATAGATACGCAGTATTTT.

In its sample, this clonotype was seen many times. The rearrangement joins TRBV20-1 to TRBJ1-4; D might be TRBD1 (5 bases). This CDR3 has 13 amino acids. V lost 5 bases to trimming and J lost 6 bases, with 13 bases between them. Germline-derived CDR1 and CDR2 are DFQATT and SNEGSKA (reference sequence). This chain's CDR3 is CSAFGARHEKLFF. For the CDR3, the DNA is TGCAGTGCTTTTGGGGCAAGACATGAAAAACTGTTTTTT.

This clonotype was observed a few times. This chain uses TRBV20-1 with TRBJ2-4; unclear D gene. Germline CDR1 DFQATT, CDR2 SNEGSKA (reference sequence). V dropped 5 bases and J dropped 1 base, with 12 bases sitting between them. The CDR3 runs 14 residues. CDR3 coding DNA: TGCAGTGCTCTTCCTGGGGTGGCCAAAAACATTCAGTACTTC. This translates into CSALPGVAKNIQYF.

This clonotype was seen repeatedly, ten times or more. The genes are TRBV6-1 and TRBJ2-7; 7 positions match TRBD1. Unmatched junction bases numbered 11, after V lost 5 bases and J lost 1 base. CDR3 size: 16 residues. The germline CDR1 and CDR2 sequences are MNHNS and SASEGT. The CDR3 coding sequence is TGTGCCAGCAGTTCCGTGCTCCGGACAGGTTCCTACGAGCAGTACTTC. As protein: CASSSVLRTGSYEQYF.

This clonotype has a count of ten or more. The V call is TRBV11-2, the J call TRBJ2-5, with TRBD1 identical over 11 bases. CDR1 SGHAT and CDR2 FQNNGV come from the germline V gene. Germline trimming cut 3 bases from V and 5 bases from J; bases unmatched to any gene: 11. There are 17 residues in the CDR3. The CDR3 bases are TGTGCCAGCAGCTTGGGGACCGGACAGGGGGCGGGGGAGACCCAGTACTTC. Encoded protein: CASSLGTGQGAGETQYF. Full variable domain (remainder filled in from reference TRBV11-2 and TRBJ2-5): EAGVAQSPRYKIIEKRQSVAFWCNPISGHATLYWYQQILGQGPKLLIQFQNNGVVDDSQLPKDRFSAERLKGVDSTLKIQPAKLEDSAVYLCASSLGTGQGAGETQYFGPGTRLLVL.